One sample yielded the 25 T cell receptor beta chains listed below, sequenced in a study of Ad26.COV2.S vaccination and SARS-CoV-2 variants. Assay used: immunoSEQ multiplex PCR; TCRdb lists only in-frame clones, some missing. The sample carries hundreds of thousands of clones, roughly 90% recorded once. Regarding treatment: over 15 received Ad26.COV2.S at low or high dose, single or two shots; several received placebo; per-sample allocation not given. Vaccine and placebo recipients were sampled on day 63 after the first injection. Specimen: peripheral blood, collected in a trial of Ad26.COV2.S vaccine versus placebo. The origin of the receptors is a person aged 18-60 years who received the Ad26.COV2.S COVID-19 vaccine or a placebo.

The CDR3 DNA reads as TGTGCCAGCAGCTTGATCGGGGAGCTGTTTTTT. It translates to CASSLIGELFF. The chain carries TRBV5-6 and TRBJ2-2; D unresolved. The germline CDR1 and CDR2 sequences are SGHDT and YYEEEE. With 1 base removed from V and 7 bases from J, the gap between germline ends came to 2 bases. This CDR3 contains 11 residues.

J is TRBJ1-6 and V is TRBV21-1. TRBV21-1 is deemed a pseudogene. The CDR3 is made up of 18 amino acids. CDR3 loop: CASTLSGDTEGQNSPLHF. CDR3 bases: TGTGCCAGCACCTTGTCTGGAGACACGGAAGGTCAAAATTCACCCCTCCACTTT.

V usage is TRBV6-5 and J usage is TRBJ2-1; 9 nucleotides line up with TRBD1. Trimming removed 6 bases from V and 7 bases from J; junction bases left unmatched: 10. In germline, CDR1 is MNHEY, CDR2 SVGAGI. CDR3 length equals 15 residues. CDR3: CASRIRDRESNEQFF. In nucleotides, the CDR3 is TGTGCCAGCAGGATCCGGGACAGGGAGAGTAATGAGCAGTTCTTC.

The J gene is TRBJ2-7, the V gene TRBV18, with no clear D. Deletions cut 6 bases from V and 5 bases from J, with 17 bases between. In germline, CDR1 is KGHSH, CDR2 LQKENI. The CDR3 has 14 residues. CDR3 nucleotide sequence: TGTGCCAGCTCCCCGGTCGCGGCTCACAACGAGCAGTACTTC. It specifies CASSPVAAHNEQYF.

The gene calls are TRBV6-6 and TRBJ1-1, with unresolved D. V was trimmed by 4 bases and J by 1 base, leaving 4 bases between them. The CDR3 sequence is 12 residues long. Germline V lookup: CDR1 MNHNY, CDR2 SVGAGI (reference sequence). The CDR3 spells CASSFANTEAFF. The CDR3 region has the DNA TGTGCCAGCAGTTTTGCGAACACTGAAGCTTTCTTT.

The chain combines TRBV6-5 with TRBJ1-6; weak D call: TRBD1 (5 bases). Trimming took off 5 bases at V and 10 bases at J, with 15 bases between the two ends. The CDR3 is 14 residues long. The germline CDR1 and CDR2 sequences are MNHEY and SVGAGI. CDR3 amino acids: CASSPGTVESPLHF. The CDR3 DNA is TGTGCCAGCAGTCCCGGGACGGTAGAATCACCCCTCCACTTT.

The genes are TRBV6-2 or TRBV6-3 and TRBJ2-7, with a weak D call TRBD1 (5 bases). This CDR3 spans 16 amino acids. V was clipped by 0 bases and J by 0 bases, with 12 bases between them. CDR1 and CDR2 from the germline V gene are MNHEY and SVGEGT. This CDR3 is CASSYSTEPGSYEQYF. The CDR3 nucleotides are TGTGCCAGCAGTTACTCGACAGAGCCGGGCTCCTACGAGCAGTACTTC.

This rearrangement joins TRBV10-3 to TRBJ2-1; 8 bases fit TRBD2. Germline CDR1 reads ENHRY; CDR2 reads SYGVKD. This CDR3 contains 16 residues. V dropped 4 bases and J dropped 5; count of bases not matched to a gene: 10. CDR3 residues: CAISAIGGGSDNEQFF. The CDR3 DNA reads TGTGCCATCAGTGCGATCGGCGGGGGGTCAGACAATGAGCAGTTCTTC.

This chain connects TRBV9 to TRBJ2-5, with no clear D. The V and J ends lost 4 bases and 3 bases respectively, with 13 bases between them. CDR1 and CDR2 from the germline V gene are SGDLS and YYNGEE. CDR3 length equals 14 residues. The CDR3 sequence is CASSPSSREETQYF. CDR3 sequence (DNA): TGTGCCAGCAGCCCTTCGTCCCGAGAAGAGACCCAGTACTTC.

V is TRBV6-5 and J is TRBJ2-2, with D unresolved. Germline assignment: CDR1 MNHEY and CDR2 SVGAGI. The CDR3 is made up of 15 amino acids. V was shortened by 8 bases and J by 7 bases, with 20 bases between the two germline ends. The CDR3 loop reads CASDTPDATSGELFF. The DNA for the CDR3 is TGTGCCAGCGATACCCCGGACGCCACCAGCGGGGAGCTGTTTTTT.

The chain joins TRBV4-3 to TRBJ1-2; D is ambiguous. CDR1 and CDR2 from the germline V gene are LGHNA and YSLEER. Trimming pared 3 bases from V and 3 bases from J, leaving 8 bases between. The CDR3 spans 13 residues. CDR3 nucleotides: TGCGCCAGCAGCCATAACCAGGACTATGGCTACACCTTC. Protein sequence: CASSHNQDYGYTF.

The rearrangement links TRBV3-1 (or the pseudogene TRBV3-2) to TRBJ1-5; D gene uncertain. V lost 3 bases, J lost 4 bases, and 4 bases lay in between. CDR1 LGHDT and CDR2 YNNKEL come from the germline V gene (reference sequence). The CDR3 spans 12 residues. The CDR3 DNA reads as TGTGCCAGCAGCCACCTTAATCAGCCCCAGCATTTT. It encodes CASSHLNQPQHF.

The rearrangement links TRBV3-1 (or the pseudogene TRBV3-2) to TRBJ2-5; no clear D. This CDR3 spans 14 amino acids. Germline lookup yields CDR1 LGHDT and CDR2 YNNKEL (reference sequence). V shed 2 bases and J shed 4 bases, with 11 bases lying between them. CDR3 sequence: CASSQRSGLETQYF. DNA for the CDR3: TGTGCCAGCAGCCAACGTTCAGGTTTAGAGACCCAGTACTTC.

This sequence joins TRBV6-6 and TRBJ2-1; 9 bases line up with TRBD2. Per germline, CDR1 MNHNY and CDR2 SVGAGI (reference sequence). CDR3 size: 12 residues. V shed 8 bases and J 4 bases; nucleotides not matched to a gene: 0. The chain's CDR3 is CASLAGYNEQFF. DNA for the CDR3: TGTGCCAGCCTAGCGGGGTACAATGAGCAGTTCTTC.

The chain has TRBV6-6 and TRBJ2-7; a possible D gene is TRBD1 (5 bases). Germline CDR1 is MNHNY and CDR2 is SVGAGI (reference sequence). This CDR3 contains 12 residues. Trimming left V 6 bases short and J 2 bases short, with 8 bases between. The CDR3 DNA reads TGTGCCAGCAGCCCCAGGGCCTACGAGCAGTACTTC. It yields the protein CASSPRAYEQYF.

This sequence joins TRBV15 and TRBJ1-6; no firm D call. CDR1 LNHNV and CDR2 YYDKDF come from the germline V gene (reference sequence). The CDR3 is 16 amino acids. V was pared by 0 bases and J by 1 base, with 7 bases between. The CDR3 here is CATSRDSGSYNSPLHF. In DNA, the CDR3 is TGTGCCACCAGCAGAGATTCGGGATCCTATAATTCACCCCTCCACTTT.

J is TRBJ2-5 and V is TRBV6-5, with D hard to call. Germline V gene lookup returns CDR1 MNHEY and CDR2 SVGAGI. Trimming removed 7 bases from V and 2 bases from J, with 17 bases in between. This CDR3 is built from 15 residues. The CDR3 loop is CASIAKAWGQETQYF. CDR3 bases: TGTGCCAGCATCGCCAAAGCGTGGGGTCAAGAGACCCAGTACTTC.

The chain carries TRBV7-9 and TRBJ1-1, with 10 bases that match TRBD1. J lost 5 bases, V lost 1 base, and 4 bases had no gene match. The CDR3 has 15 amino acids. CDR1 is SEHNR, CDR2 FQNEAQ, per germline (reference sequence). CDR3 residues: CASSLGTGGNTEAFF. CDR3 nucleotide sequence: TGTGCCAGCAGCTTAGGGACAGGGGGGAATACTGAAGCTTTCTTT.

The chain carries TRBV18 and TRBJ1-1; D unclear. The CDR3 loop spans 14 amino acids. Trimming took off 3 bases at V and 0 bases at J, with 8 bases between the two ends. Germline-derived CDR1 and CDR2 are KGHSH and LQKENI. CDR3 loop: CASSPAEMNTEAFF. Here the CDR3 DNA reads TGTGCCAGCTCACCGGCAGAAATGAACACTGAAGCTTTCTTT.

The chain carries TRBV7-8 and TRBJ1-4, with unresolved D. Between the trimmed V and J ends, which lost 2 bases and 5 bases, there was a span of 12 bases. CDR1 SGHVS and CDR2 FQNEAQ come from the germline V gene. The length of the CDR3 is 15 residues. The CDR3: CASSLRMGSNEKLFF. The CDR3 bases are TGTGCCAGCAGCTTACGGATGGGGTCCAATGAAAAACTGTTTTTT.

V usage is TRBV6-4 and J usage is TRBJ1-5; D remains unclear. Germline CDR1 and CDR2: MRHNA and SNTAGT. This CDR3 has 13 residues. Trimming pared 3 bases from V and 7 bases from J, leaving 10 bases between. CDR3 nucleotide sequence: TGTGCCAGCAGTGAGCAGGTCCGCCAGCCCCAGCATTTT. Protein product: CASSEQVRQPQHF.

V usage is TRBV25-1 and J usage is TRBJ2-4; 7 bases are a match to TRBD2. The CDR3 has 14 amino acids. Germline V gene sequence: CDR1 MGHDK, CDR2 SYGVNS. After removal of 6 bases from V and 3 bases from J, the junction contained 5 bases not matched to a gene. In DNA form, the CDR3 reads TGTGCCAGCAGGGGGGGGACGGTCAAAAACATTCAGTACTTC. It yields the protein CASRGGTVKNIQYF.

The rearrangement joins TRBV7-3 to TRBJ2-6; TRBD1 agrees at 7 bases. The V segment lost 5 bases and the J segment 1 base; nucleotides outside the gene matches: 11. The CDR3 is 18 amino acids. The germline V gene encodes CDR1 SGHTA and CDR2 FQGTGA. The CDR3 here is CASSPMGQSLSGANVLTF. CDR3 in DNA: TGTGCCAGCAGCCCTATGGGACAGTCACTTTCTGGGGCCAACGTCCTGACTTTC.

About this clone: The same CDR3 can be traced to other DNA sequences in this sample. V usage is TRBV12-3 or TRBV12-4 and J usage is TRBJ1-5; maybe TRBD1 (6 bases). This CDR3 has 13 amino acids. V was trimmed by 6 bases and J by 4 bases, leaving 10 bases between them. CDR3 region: CASSRGQNQPQHF. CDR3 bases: TGTGCCAGCAGCCGGGGACAAAATCAGCCCCAGCATTTT.

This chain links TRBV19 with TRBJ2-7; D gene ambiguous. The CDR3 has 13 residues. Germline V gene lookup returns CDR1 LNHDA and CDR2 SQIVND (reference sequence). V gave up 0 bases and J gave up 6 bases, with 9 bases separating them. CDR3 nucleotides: TGTGCCAGTAGTATAGACAGGTTTGGCGAGCAGTACTTC. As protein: CASSIDRFGEQYF.